The T cell receptor beta chain described here comes from a study of CD8 T cells in Susac syndrome. V lost 5 bases and J 6 bases, leaving 14 bases between the germline ends. The germline gives CDR1 DFQATT, CDR2 SNEGSKA (reference sequence). This CDR3 spans 13 amino acids. Random hexamers were used to reverse transcribe the RNA input (about 0.45 to 1 ug). A single record per CDR3 protein comes from TCRdb applying MiXCR to the immunoSEQ multiplex PCR reads. The data hold approximately 150,000 distinct CDR3 sequences, with 95% observed a single time. The sequence was collected from a human donor with Susac syndrome. The specimen sequenced was CD4+ T cells from PBMCs. The rearrangement uses TRBV20-1 and TRBJ2-1; D possibly uses TRBD1 or TRBD2 (5 bases each). The CDR3 loop reads CSAPGANGNEQFF. CDR3 nucleotide sequence: TGCAGTGCTCCCGGGGCCAACGGCAATGAGCAGTTCTTC.